This T cell receptor beta chain was observed in a study of CD8 T cells in Susac syndrome. The CDR3 sequence is 12 residues long. V was clipped by 6 bases and J by 8 bases, with 11 bases between them. The germline V gene encodes CDR1 SGHAT and CDR2 FQNNGV. Reverse transcription used roughly 0.45 to 1 ug RNA and random hexamers. Multiplex immunoSEQ PCR targeted 54 Vbeta and 13 Jbeta TCR beta segments. In TCRdb, the immunoSEQ multiplex PCR reads were re-called with MiXCR into one record per CDR3 protein. There are 95,000 to 150,000 distinct CDR3 sequences in the sample; 96% occur only once, and less than 0.15% lies in the top ten.

The receptor comes from a human donor with Susac syndrome. V gene TRBV11-2 combines with J gene TRBJ2-1; no definite D call. Sequencing was performed on CD4+ T cells from PBMCs. The CDR3 nucleotides are TGTGCCAGCAGGCATTCAACGGATGAGCAGTTCTTC. This encodes CASRHSTDEQFF.